These T cell receptor beta chains were read from a single sample in a study of T cell changes during pregnancy in multiple sclerosis. The assay was immunoSEQ multiplex PCR, and TCRdb's table has in-frame clones only and misses some. The sample has more than 95,000 clones; 92% are singletons. This specimen was peripheral blood, taken after pregnancy. The receptors here all came from a female donor with multiple sclerosis, enrolled in a pregnancy study. Both conserved end residues are part of each CDR3. The D gene is left open where the match is weak. The size of a clone is reported for some rows only, either as once, few or many, or as a class for expanded clones.

length	V	size	J	D	CDR3	DNA
16	TRBV11-2	-	TRBJ2-6	-	CASSLSPGSGANVLTF	TGTGCCAGCAGCTTATCCCCAGGATCTGGGGCCAACGTCCTGACTTTC
13	TRBV27	-	TRBJ2-3	-	CASSLLPTDTQYF	TGTGCCAGCAGTTTACTACCCACAGATACGCAGTATTTT
13	TRBV18	-	TRBJ2-2	-	CASSSSGTGELFF	TGTGCCAGCTCAAGCTCTGGCACCGGGGAGCTGTTTTTT
12	TRBV7-9	-	TRBJ2-3	-	CASSLDTQAQYF	TGTGCCAGCAGCTTGGATACGCAGGCGCAGTATTTT
14	TRBV5-1	-	TRBJ2-7	-	CASSPERISYEQYF	TGCGCCAGCAGCCCAGAGCGGATCTCCTACGAGCAGTACTTC
14	TRBV5-4	-	TRBJ1-2	-	CASSFGERNYGYTF	TGTGCCAGCAGCTTTGGGGAGAGGAACTATGGCTACACCTTC
15	TRBV6-1	-	TRBJ1-1	-	CASSEAPGGVREAFF	TGTGCCAGCAGTGAAGCCCCGGGGGGGGTCCGTGAAGCTTTCTTT
18	TRBV5-1	once	TRBJ2-1	TRBD1	CASSLSVGQGAGNNEQFF	TGCGCCAGCAGCTTGAGTGTGGGACAGGGGGCCGGGAACAATGAGCAGTTCTTC
16	TRBV27	-	TRBJ2-1	TRBD2	CASSLRTSGRAHEQFF	TGTGCCAGCAGTTTACGGACTAGCGGGAGGGCCCATGAGCAGTTCTTC
16	TRBV11-2	-	TRBJ2-3	-	CASDHNGGSPTDTQYF	TGTGCCAGCGACCATAACGGGGGTAGCCCCACAGATACGCAGTATTTT
14	TRBV2	-	TRBJ1-5	-	CASSAWESDQPQHF	TGTGCCAGCAGTGCTTGGGAGTCCGATCAGCCCCAGCATTTT
18	TRBV2	-	TRBJ1-4	TRBD1	CASRTGTGGPATNEKLFF	TGTGCCAGCAGGACCGGGACAGGGGGACCAGCCACTAATGAAAAACTGTTTTTT
15	TRBV2	-	TRBJ2-1	-	CASSERGSSYNEQFF	TGTGCCAGCAGTGAAAGGGGGAGCTCCTACAATGAGCAGTTCTTC
15	TRBV7-9	-	TRBJ1-4	-	CASSLMAVTNEKLFF	TGTGCCAGCAGCTTAATGGCAGTAACTAATGAAAAACTGTTTTTT
15	TRBV13	once	TRBJ2-3	-	CASSARTPNTDTQYF	TGTGCCAGCAGCGCCCGGACACCAAACACAGATACGCAGTATTTT
15	TRBV19	-	TRBJ2-7	TRBD1	CASQQGQGVSYEQYF	TGTGCCAGCCAACAGGGGCAGGGAGTCTCCTACGAGCAGTACTTC
13	TRBV7-7	-	TRBJ2-1	-	CASSLDPGNEQFF	TGTGCCAGCAGCTTAGACCCCGGGAATGAGCAGTTCTTC
17	TRBV19	-	TRBJ1-5	-	CASSIDPRGGSNQPQHF	TGTGCCAGTAGTATAGACCCGCGAGGAGGGAGCAATCAGCCCCAGCATTTT
11	TRBV6-1	-	TRBJ1-1	-	CASGRTPEAFF	TGTGCCAGCGGGAGAACTCCTGAAGCTTTCTTT
14	TRBV7-6	-	TRBJ2-3	-	CASSFWGGTDTQYF	TGTGCCAGCAGCTTCTGGGGGGGCACAGATACGCAGTATTTT
17	TRBV9	-	TRBJ2-2	TRBD2	CASSVLGLAGGTGELFF	TGTGCCAGCAGCGTTTTAGGACTAGCGGGGGGTACCGGGGAGCTGTTTTTT
12	TRBV11-3	-	TRBJ1-2	TRBD1	CASSADRGSYTF	TGTGCCAGCAGCGCAGACAGGGGAAGCTACACCTTC
13	TRBV7-3	-	TRBJ1-1	-	CASSRSQNTEAFF	TGTGCCAGCAGTCGTAGTCAGAACACTGAAGCTTTCTTT
15	TRBV5-1	once	TRBJ1-3	-	CASSSGGSSGNTIYF	TGCGCCAGCAGCTCAGGAGGGAGCTCTGGAAACACCATATATTTT
15	TRBV19	-	TRBJ2-7	TRBD2	CASSRRLAGAHEQYF	TGTGCCAGTAGCCGTCGACTAGCGGGAGCCCACGAGCAGTACTTC
18	TRBV27	-	TRBJ2-1	TRBD2	CASRPGTSGLAAYNEQFF	TGTGCCAGCAGACCCGGGACTAGCGGGTTAGCTGCTTACAATGAGCAGTTCTTC
15	TRBV5-1	-	TRBJ2-3	TRBD2	CASSLRLAGTDTQYF	TGCGCCAGCAGCTTGAGGCTAGCGGGCACAGATACGCAGTATTTT
14	TRBV2	-	TRBJ1-2	TRBD1	CASSGPGQGNGYTF	TGTGCCAGCAGTGGACCGGGACAGGGTAATGGCTACACCTTC
13	TRBV5-1	-	TRBJ1-1	-	CASSRTENTEAFF	TGCGCCAGCAGCAGGACAGAGAACACTGAAGCTTTCTTT
16	TRBV18	-	TRBJ2-3	TRBD1	CASSRRQGFSTDTQYF	TGTGCCAGCTCACGAAGACAGGGTTTTAGCACAGATACGCAGTATTTT
14	TRBV5-5	-	TRBJ1-2	TRBD1	CASSKRQGSYGYTF	TGTGCCAGCAGCAAACGACAGGGCTCCTATGGCTACACCTTC
14	TRBV6-5	-	TRBJ2-7	-	CASSYLAVGYEQYF	TGTGCCAGCAGTTACTTGGCGGTGGGCTACGAGCAGTACTTC
17	TRBV6-1	-	TRBJ1-2	-	CASSEGWGGGTVYGYTF	TGTGCCAGCAGTGAAGGTTGGGGAGGGGGTACTGTCTATGGCTACACCTTC
17	TRBV2	-	TRBJ2-6	-	CASSRGPGSSGANVLTF	TGTGCCAGCAGCCGCGGCCCTGGAAGCTCTGGGGCCAACGTCCTGACTTTC
14	TRBV19	few	TRBJ2-2	TRBD1	CASPGTGLPGELFF	TGTGCCAGCCCAGGGACAGGGCTCCCCGGGGAGCTGTTTTTT
16	TRBV5-4	-	TRBJ2-4	-	CASSLIGGSSKNIQYF	TGTGCCAGCAGCTTAATAGGGGGATCATCCAAAAACATTCAGTACTTC
17	TRBV27	-	TRBJ2-1	TRBD2	CASSLSLTTSLNNEQFF	TGTGCCAGCAGTTTATCTTTGACGACTAGCTTGAACAATGAGCAGTTCTTC
15	TRBV2	-	TRBJ1-5	-	CASRPTGYSNQPQHF	TGTGCCAGCAGGCCCACAGGTTATAGCAATCAGCCCCAGCATTTT
15	TRBV14	-	TRBJ2-2	-	CASSQDRGFTGELFF	TGTGCCAGCAGCCAAGATAGGGGGTTCACCGGGGAGCTGTTTTTT
14	TRBV7-2	-	TRBJ2-2	-	CASSRGTFTGELFF	TGTGCCAGCAGCCGGGGGACCTTCACCGGGGAGCTGTTTTTT
15	TRBV18	-	TRBJ2-1	TRBD2	CASSPQRGTYNEQFF	TGTGCCAGCTCACCACAGCGGGGTACCTACAATGAGCAGTTCTTC
15	TRBV19	-	TRBJ1-3	-	CASSTRTPAGNTIYF	TGTGCCAGTAGTACCCGGACTCCGGCAGGAAACACCATATATTTT
17	TRBV7-3	-	TRBJ2-5	TRBD2	CASSLRGTSGAQETQYF	TGTGCCAGCAGCTTACGGGGGACTAGCGGGGCTCAAGAGACCCAGTACTTC
14	TRBV5-4	-	TRBJ2-7	-	CASSLDYTAYEQYF	TGTGCCAGCAGCTTGGACTACACGGCCTACGAGCAGTACTTC
17	TRBV27	-	TRBJ2-1	TRBD2	CASSSPRGTTNYNEQFF	TGTGCCAGCAGTTCCCCCCGAGGGACTACTAACTACAATGAGCAGTTCTTC
16	TRBV7-3	once	TRBJ2-1	TRBD2	CASASQTSGGKNEQFF	TGTGCCAGCGCATCACAGACTAGCGGGGGGAAGAATGAGCAGTTCTTC
14	TRBV11-3	-	TRBJ2-5	-	CASSLGLREETQYF	TGTGCCAGCAGCTTAGGACTGCGGGAAGAGACCCAGTACTTC
11	TRBV20-1	-	TRBJ2-4	-	CSASLQNIQYF	TGCAGTGCTAGCTTACAGAACATTCAGTACTTC
14	TRBV7-9	-	TRBJ1-5	TRBD1	CASSSDRVEQPQHF	TGTGCCAGCAGCTCGGACAGGGTCGAACAGCCCCAGCATTTT